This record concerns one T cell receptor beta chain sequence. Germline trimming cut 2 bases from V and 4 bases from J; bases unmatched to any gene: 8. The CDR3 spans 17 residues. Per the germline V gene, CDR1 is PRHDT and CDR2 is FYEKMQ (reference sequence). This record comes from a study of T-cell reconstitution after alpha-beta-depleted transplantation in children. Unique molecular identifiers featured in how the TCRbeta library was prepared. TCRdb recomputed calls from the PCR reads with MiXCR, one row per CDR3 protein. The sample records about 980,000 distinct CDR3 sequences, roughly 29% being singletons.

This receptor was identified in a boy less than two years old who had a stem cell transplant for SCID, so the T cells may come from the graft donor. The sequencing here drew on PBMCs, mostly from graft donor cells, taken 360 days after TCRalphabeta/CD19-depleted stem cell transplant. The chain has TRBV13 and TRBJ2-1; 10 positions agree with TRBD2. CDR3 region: CASSLSLAGAHYNEQFF. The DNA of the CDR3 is TGTGCCAGCAGCTTATCTCTAGCGGGGGCTCATTACAATGAGCAGTTCTTC.